The rows below give T cell receptor beta chains drawn from one sample of a study of T cells after yellow fever vaccination. Each CDR3 protein gets one entry after TCRdb re-called the 5' RACE reads with MiXCR. The sample holds roughly 320,000 distinct CDR3 sequences, about 10% seen once. The sequenced sample was CD4+ T cells sorted from PBMCs, obtained 45 days after the yellow fever booster vaccination. These receptors were collected from a man between 18 and 29 years old who received the YFV17D yellow fever vaccine. Each CDR3 is given with its conserved first and last residue. Fields, in order: D gene, J gene, V gene, clone size, CDR3 protein, CDR3 DNA. The D gene is left open where the match is weak. Size is stated for part of the rows, as once, few or many counts, or as a class when the clone is expanded.

- TRBJ2-3 TRBV6-6 many CASSYPKSLDTQYF TGTGCCAGCAGTTACCCTAAGTCACTGGATACGCAGTATTTT
- TRBJ2-5 TRBV5-1 - CASSYRGGGAETQYF TGCGCCAGCAGCTATAGAGGGGGTGGTGCGGAGACCCAGTACTTC
TRBD1 TRBJ2-5 TRBV5-4 - CASSSGTGGSIQYF TGTGCCAGCAGCTCCGGGACAGGGGGGTCTATCCAGTACTTC
- TRBJ1-3 TRBV7-8 few CASSLVSDTTFGRNTIYF TGTGCCAGCAGCTTAGTCTCCGACACTACGTTTGGCCGAAACACCATATATTTT
- TRBJ2-1 TRBV9 - CASSLRGPANYNEQFF TGTGCCAGCAGCCTCCGGGGACCCGCGAACTACAATGAGCAGTTCTTC
- TRBJ1-5 TRBV12-3/TRBV12-4 many CASSLRRGDQPQHF TGTGCCAGCAGTTTAAGGAGGGGGGATCAGCCCCAGCATTTT
- TRBJ2-7 TRBV5-1 many CASRVGRIATYEQYF TGCGCCAGCAGGGTCGGACGGATCGCCACCTACGAGCAGTACTTC
- TRBJ2-7 TRBV11-2 many CASSLAASYEQYF TGTGCCAGCAGCTTAGCAGCTTCCTACGAGCAGTACTTC
- TRBJ2-1 TRBV3-1 few CASSQARLQYNEQFF TGTGCCAGCAGCCAGGCGCGACTACAATACAATGAGCAGTTCTTC
TRBD1 TRBJ1-2 TRBV4-1 many CASSQPRQGSEGYTF TGCGCCAGCAGCCAACCCCGACAGGGGAGTGAAGGCTACACCTTC
- TRBJ2-5 TRBV20-1 - CSATGWQETQYF TGCAGTGCCACGGGTTGGCAAGAGACCCAGTACTTC
TRBD2 TRBJ2-3 TRBV12-3/TRBV12-4 many CASTPFSGEGTQYF TGTGCCAGCACCCCCTTCAGCGGGGAGGGGACGCAGTATTTT
TRBD1 TRBJ1-4 TRBV7-6 few CASSQGQGNEKLFF TGTGCCAGCAGCCAGGGACAGGGGAATGAAAAACTGTTTTTT
TRBD1 TRBJ1-4 TRBV23-1 few CASSPNRGLEKLFF TGCGCCAGCAGCCCCAACAGGGGGCTTGAAAAACTGTTTTTT
TRBD1 TRBJ1-1 TRBV5-4 few CASSSADRGNTEAFF TGTGCCAGCAGCTCCGCTGACAGGGGGAACACTGAAGCTTTCTTT
- TRBJ1-4 TRBV20-1 - CSARSGYNEKLFF TGCAGTGCTAGGTCAGGGTATAATGAAAAACTGTTTTTT
TRBD1 TRBJ1-5 TRBV18 - CASSPTTGGRQPQHF TGTGCCAGCTCACCGACTACAGGGGGCCGGCAGCCCCAGCATTTT
- TRBJ2-7 TRBV20-1 - CSARRGSVQYF TGCAGTGCTAGACGGGGTTCGGTGCAGTACTTC
TRBD2 TRBJ2-1 TRBV11-2 - CASSLAPRGGDDEQFF TGTGCCAGCAGCTTAGCCCCGCGGGGGGGAGACGATGAGCAGTTCTTC
- TRBJ1-1 TRBV7-2 once CASSFTAYTEAFF TGTGCCAGCAGCTTTACGGCGTACACTGAAGCTTTCTTT
- TRBJ2-3 TRBV19 - CASSIRLFSDTQYF TGTGCCAGTAGTATACGGCTATTCTCCGATACGCAGTATTTT
- TRBJ2-7 TRBV28 - CASSLLRTSGRDGQYF TGTGCCAGCAGTTTATTAAGGACTTCGGGTAGGGACGGGCAGTACTTC
TRBD2 TRBJ2-5 TRBV11-2 - CASSRQAGGQETQYF TGTGCCAGCAGCCGCCAGGCGGGGGGGCAAGAGACCCAGTACTTC
- TRBJ2-2 TRBV2 - CASSDQGHGELFF TGTGCCAGCAGTGATCAGGGACACGGGGAGCTGTTTTTT
TRBD1 TRBJ1-5 TRBV6-6 - CASRRQGYQPQHF TGTGCCAGCAGAAGACAGGGGTATCAGCCCCAGCATTTT
- TRBJ1-6 TRBV7-9 few CASRPSGAASNSPLHF TGTGCCAGCAGGCCCTCTGGGGCAGCCTCTAATTCACCCCTCCACTTT
- TRBJ2-1 TRBV3-2 few CASSQEPGESVQFF TGTGCCAGCAGCCAGGAACCTGGGGAGTCGGTGCAGTTCTTC
- TRBJ2-5 TRBV23-1 few CASPQETRERKETQYF TGCGCCAGCCCTCAAGAAACGAGGGAACGAAAAGAGACCCAGTACTTC
- TRBJ2-5 TRBV7-2 many CASLRGETQYF TGTGCCAGCCTGAGGGGGGAGACCCAGTACTTC
- TRBJ2-7 TRBV7-2 - CASSLVRQDREQYF TGTGCCAGCAGCTTAGTTCGGCAAGACCGCGAGCAGTACTTC
TRBD1 TRBJ1-1 TRBV3-1 few CASRAPQGVNTEAFF TGTGCCAGCAGAGCCCCACAGGGGGTGAACACTGAAGCTTTCTTT
TRBD2 TRBJ2-3 TRBV7-9 few CASSRGTSGGAEQYF TGTGCCAGCAGCCGAGGGACTAGCGGGGGGGCGGAGCAGTATTTT
TRBD1 TRBJ1-1 TRBV14 few CASSRQGGGGAFF TGTGCCAGCAGCCGCCAAGGGGGCGGGGGAGCTTTCTTT
TRBD1 TRBJ2-5 TRBV25-1 - CASSEYRGQETQYF TGTGCCAGCAGTGAATACAGGGGGCAAGAGACCCAGTACTTC
TRBD2 TRBJ2-3 TRBV4-3 - CASSQLSGDTDTQYF TGCGCCAGCAGCCAACTTAGCGGGGACACAGATACGCAGTATTTT
TRBD2 TRBJ2-5 TRBV9 - CASSVGDYTTQYF TGTGCCAGCAGCGTAGGGGACTACACGACCCAGTACTTC
- TRBJ2-3 TRBV7-2 few CASSLREWGDYDTQYF TGTGCCAGCAGCTTACGGGAGTGGGGGGATTATGATACGCAGTATTTT
- TRBJ1-2 TRBV20-1 few CSADIGGYTF TGCAGTGCTGACATTGGTGGCTACACCTTC
TRBD1 TRBJ2-5 TRBV20-1 - CSARNRGAAETQYF TGCAGTGCGAGAAACAGGGGGGCTGCAGAGACCCAGTACTTC
TRBD1 TRBJ1-6 TRBV4-3 few CASSQAGQGYSPLHF TGCGCCAGCAGCCAAGCCGGACAGGGTTATTCACCCCTCCACTTT
TRBD2 TRBJ2-1 TRBV5-1 few CASNEFGGDRNEQFF TGCGCCAGCAACGAATTCGGGGGGGACCGGAATGAGCAGTTCTTC
- TRBJ2-5 TRBV5-4 - CASSRTEQETQYF TGTGCCAGCAGCAGGACGGAACAAGAGACCCAGTACTTC
TRBD1 TRBJ1-3 TRBV4-1 few CASSQDSRDRGKNTIYF TGCGCCAGCAGCCAAGATTCCCGGGACAGGGGGAAAAACACCATATATTTT
- TRBJ1-1 TRBV5-1 few CASSSGGGLGNTEAFF TGCGCCAGCAGCTCGGGAGGGGGGCTGGGGAACACTGAAGCTTTCTTT
- TRBJ1-4 TRBV18 few CASSQEVQGEKLFF TGTGCCAGCTCGCAGGAGGTCCAGGGCGAAAAACTGTTTTTT
TRBD2 TRBJ2-3 TRBV28 - CASSLSGLAGMAQYF TGTGCCAGCAGTTTATCGGGACTAGCGGGCATGGCGCAGTATTTT
- TRBJ1-1 TRBV5-1 few CASSLDREGAEAFF TGCGCCAGCAGCTTGGATAGGGAGGGGGCTGAAGCTTTCTTT
TRBD2 TRBJ2-5 TRBV11-2 many CASSYRLAGVQDTQYF TGTGCCAGCAGCTACCGACTAGCGGGGGTACAAGATACCCAGTACTTC
TRBD2 TRBJ2-5 TRBV7-8 many CASSLTSGEETQYF TGTGCCAGCAGCTTGACTAGCGGGGAAGAGACCCAGTACTTC
TRBD1 TRBJ1-1 TRBV6-2/TRBV6-3 many CASSKGRWGQQNTEAFF TGTGCCAGCAGTAAAGGGCGATGGGGACAGCAGAACACTGAAGCTTTCTTT
- TRBJ1-2 TRBV20-1 - CSAPWQTNYGYTF TGCAGTGCTCCCTGGCAGACTAACTATGGCTACACCTTC
- TRBJ2-1 TRBV6-1 many CASSEIAEPSSYNEQFF TGTGCCAGCAGTGAAATTGCAGAACCAAGCTCCTACAATGAGCAGTTCTTC